The 28 T cell receptor beta chains listed next were all sequenced from one sample in a study of blood T cell repertoires in COVID-19. Method: immunoSEQ multiplex PCR; TCRdb's copy keeps in-frame clones and lacks some. This repertoire shows 250,000 to 300,000 clones, roughly nine tenths found once; its top ten account for approximately 12%. The source material was peripheral blood. The origin of the receptors is a woman in her twenties or thirties with COVID-19, enrolled during active disease.

The chain employs TRBV6-5 and TRBJ2-7, with TRBD1 identical over 12 bases. CDR3 length: 15 amino acids. Trimming cost V 6 bases and J 6 bases; bases outside gene matches: 9. Germline CDR1 MNHEY, CDR2 SVGAGI. The CDR3 nucleotides read TGTGCCAGCAGCCTAACGGGGACAGGGGGCGCCGAGCAGTACTTC. The encoded protein is CASSLTGTGGAEQYF.

This CDR3 reads CASSLDAGASVYEQYF. Here the CDR3 DNA reads TGTGCCAGCAGCTTAGATGCCGGGGCTAGCGTCTACGAGCAGTACTTC. V gene TRBV11-3 combines with J gene TRBJ2-7; D is possibly TRBD2 (6 bases). Germline V lookup: CDR1 SGHNT, CDR2 YENEEA. The V end was cut by 0 bases, the J end by 3 bases, with 15 bases between. CDR3 length equals 16 residues.

The chain joins TRBV7-8 to TRBJ2-6; TRBD2 matches 12 bases. Unmatched junction bases numbered 10, after V lost 7 bases and J lost 0 bases. The CDR3 is made up of 19 amino acids. Germline CDR1 and CDR2: SGHVS and FQNEAQ. The DNA for the CDR3 is TGTGCCAGCACCGCAAGGACTAGCGGGGAGAGCTCTGGGGCCAACGTCCTGACTTTC. This gives the protein CASTARTSGESSGANVLTF.

The rearrangement joins TRBV3-1 (or the pseudogene TRBV3-2) to TRBJ2-4, with 11 bases identical to TRBD2. Trimming cost V 5 bases and J 9 bases; bases outside gene matches: 6. CDR1 is LGHDT, CDR2 YNNKEL, per germline (reference sequence). The CDR3 loop spans 14 amino acids. This chain's CDR3 is CASSILAGEGIQYF. CDR3 nucleotides: TGTGCCAGCAGCATACTAGCGGGGGAGGGCATTCAGTACTTC.

This clone was recorded a few times. The genes are TRBV4-2 and TRBJ2-3, with 13 bases that match TRBD2. Germline lookup yields CDR1 LGHNA and CDR2 YNFKEQ. Trimming at V came to 2 bases and at J to 0 bases, leaving 14 bases not matched to a gene. The CDR3 runs 21 residues. As DNA, the CDR3 is TGTGCCAGCAGCCAAAAGGGACTAGCGGGGATGTCGACTACTAGCACAGATACGCAGTATTTT. Its translation is CASSQKGLAGMSTTSTDTQYF.

The gene calls are TRBV5-3 and TRBJ1-5; TRBD1 agrees at 9 bases. TRBV5-3 is an ORF, with its function uncertain. The CDR3 covers 19 residues. With 3 bases clipped from V and 0 bases from J, the junction kept 13 bases outside the gene matches. The CDR3 region is CARSCQTGQGSGSNQPQHF. As DNA, the CDR3 is TGTGCCAGAAGCTGCCAAACTGGACAGGGGTCTGGTAGCAATCAGCCCCAGCATTTT.

This chain connects TRBV4-2 to TRBJ1-2; D gene ambiguous. The CDR3 is 13 amino acids. The V gene lost 1 base and the J gene lost 5 bases, with 8 bases spanning the gap. CDR1 and CDR2 (germline): LGHNA, YNFKEQ. This CDR3 is CASSQGGQYGYTF. The CDR3 DNA is TGTGCCAGCAGCCAAGGAGGCCAATATGGCTACACCTTC.

This sequence joins TRBV3-1 (or the pseudogene TRBV3-2) and TRBJ2-7; 9 bases map to TRBD2. J gave up 4 bases and V 5 bases, and 9 bases lay outside the gene matches. Germline values: CDR1 LGHDT, CDR2 YNNKEL (reference sequence). This CDR3 region has 15 residues. In DNA, the CDR3 is TGTGCCAGCAGCTCTCGCGGGGGGGCCTTATACGAGCAGTACTTC. It translates to CASSSRGGALYEQYF.

CDR3 protein: CASSSWGQGAKIETQYF. Here the CDR3 DNA reads TGTGCCAGCAGCTCTTGGGGACAGGGGGCCAAGATTGAGACCCAGTACTTC. The V gene is TRBV11-2, the J gene TRBJ2-5, with 12 bases aligning to TRBD1. The CDR3 has 17 residues. Germline V lookup: CDR1 SGHAT, CDR2 FQNNGV. The J segment lost 5 bases and the V segment lost 4 bases, leaving 11 bases of the junction unmatched.

The J gene is TRBJ1-1, the V gene TRBV10-2; 12 bases fit TRBD1. Germline CDR1 is WSHSY and CDR2 is SAAADI. V lost 7 bases, J lost 6 bases, and 9 bases stayed unmatched. This CDR3 is built from 15 residues. In nucleotides, the CDR3 is TGCGCCAGCATTGGGACAGGGGGCCCTGGGGCTGAAGCTTTCTTT. Translation gives CASIGTGGPGAEAFF.

V is TRBV7-9 and J is TRBJ1-6; D gene unclear. The CDR3 consists of 14 residues. Looked up from germline, CDR1 is SEHNR and CDR2 is FQNEAQ (reference sequence). V was shortened by 5 bases and J by 9 bases, with 14 bases between the two germline ends. CDR3 protein: CASSPPTTGSPLHF. CDR3 DNA: TGTGCCAGCAGCCCCCCTACTACGGGTTCACCCCTCCACTTT.

This clone was seen a few times. This chain links TRBV27 with TRBJ2-2; no firm D call. Germline CDR1 is MNHEY and CDR2 is SMNVEV (reference sequence). The germline V and J ends were trimmed by 5 bases and 7 bases, with 8 bases remaining between them. The CDR3 runs 12 residues. The CDR3 is CASSPYGGELFF. The CDR3 DNA reads TGTGCCAGCAGTCCCTACGGCGGGGAGCTGTTTTTT.

This chain joins TRBV5-1 and TRBJ2-1; TRBD2 matches at 7 bases. Germline assignment: CDR1 SGHRS and CDR2 YFSETQ. This CDR3 spans 16 amino acids. J was trimmed by 5 bases and V by 4 bases; bases with no gene match: 12. CDR3 sequence: CASSGGRVQPHNEQFF. CDR3 nucleotides: TGCGCCAGCAGCGGGGGGAGGGTACAGCCCCACAATGAGCAGTTCTTC.

The V gene is TRBV19, the J gene TRBJ2-7; 8 nucleotides align to TRBD2. The V and J ends lost 7 bases and 7 bases, in that order; junction bases with no gene match: 15. The germline V gene encodes CDR1 LNHDA and CDR2 SQIVND (reference sequence). The CDR3 runs 15 residues. CDR3 loop: CASNPTGGIIYEQYF. DNA for the CDR3: TGTGCCAGTAACCCGACGGGGGGGATAATCTATGAGCAGTACTTC. Supplemented by reference TRBV19 and TRBJ2-7, the full variable domain reads DGGITQSPKYLFRKEGQNVTLSCEQNLNHDAMYWYRQDPGQGLRLIYYSQIVNDFQKGDIAEGYSVSREKKESFPLTVTSAQKNPTAFYLCASNPTGGIIYEQYFGPGTRLTVT.

The chain couples TRBV18 to TRBJ1-3, with D possibly being TRBD1 (6 bases). The CDR3 is made up of 14 amino acids. With 3 bases removed from V and 2 bases from J, the gap between germline ends came to 8 bases. Germline V gene data show CDR1 as KGHSH and CDR2 as LQKENI. The CDR3, as DNA: TGTGCCAGCTCACCTACAGGGACTGGAAACACCATATATTTT. Its translation is CASSPTGTGNTIYF.

This chain uses TRBV18 with TRBJ1-4; D remains unclear. V dropped 0 bases and J dropped 7 bases, with 15 bases sitting between them. Germline V gives CDR1 KGHSH, CDR2 LQKENI. The CDR3 has 16 amino acids. CDR3: CASSPPFGVVGEKLFF. The CDR3 DNA reads TGTGCCAGCTCACCACCGTTCGGGGTAGTGGGTGAAAAACTGTTTTTT.

The chain is built from TRBV3-1 (or the pseudogene TRBV3-2) and TRBJ2-5; TRBD2 agrees at 8 bases. CDR1 is LGHDT and CDR2 is YNNKEL in the germline V gene (reference sequence). With V trimmed by 0 bases and J by 1 base, 10 bases remained unmatched. This CDR3 has 18 amino acids. The CDR3 here is CASSQDWPVAGPQETQYF. As DNA, the CDR3 is TGTGCCAGCAGCCAAGATTGGCCGGTAGCGGGACCCCAAGAGACCCAGTACTTC.

This clone was recorded once. The rearrangement links TRBV6-5 to TRBJ1-5; D unclear. The germline V gene has CDR1 MNHEY and CDR2 SVGAGI. The CDR3 length is 14 residues. V was pared by 5 bases and J by 7 bases, with 15 bases between. The CDR3 spells CASSLDNLYQPQHF. CDR3 DNA: TGTGCCAGCAGTCTCGACAACCTGTACCAGCCCCAGCATTTT.

This chain joins TRBV4-2 and TRBJ2-2; 8 bases fit TRBD1. V was pared by 0 bases and J by 2 bases, with 8 bases of the junction left unmatched. The CDR3 has 18 residues. Germline V gene sequence: CDR1 LGHNA, CDR2 YNFKEQ. This CDR3 is CASSQDIAGGPNTGELFF. CDR3 nucleotide sequence: TGTGCCAGCAGCCAAGATATCGCAGGGGGCCCTAACACCGGGGAGCTGTTTTTT.

This rearrangement joins TRBV7-2 to TRBJ2-7; D perhaps matches TRBD2 (7 bases). The CDR3 has 15 residues. The germline gives CDR1 SGHTA, CDR2 FQGNSA. V was shortened by 5 bases and J by 5 bases, with 19 bases between the two germline ends. The chain's CDR3 is CASSDKQGGGHEQYF. The CDR3 DNA follows: TGTGCCAGCAGCGACAAACAGGGCGGGGGCCACGAGCAGTACTTC.

The chain combines TRBV9 with TRBJ1-6; no clear D. The CDR3 loop spans 18 amino acids. V gave up 3 bases and J gave up 4 bases, with 20 bases separating them. Germline lookup yields CDR1 SGDLS and CDR2 YYNGEE. CDR3 loop: CASSANNVGTAYNSPLHF. In DNA form, the CDR3 reads TGTGCCAGCAGCGCCAATAATGTGGGTACAGCTTATAATTCACCCCTCCACTTT. The whole variable domain, remainder taken from reference TRBV9 and TRBJ1-6, is DSGVTQTPKHLITATGQRVTLRCSPRSGDLSVYWYQQSLDQGLQFLIQYYNGEERAKGNILERFSAQQFPDLHSELNLSSLELGDSALYFCASSANNVGTAYNSPLHFGNGTRLTVT.

This chain uses TRBV3-1 (or the pseudogene TRBV3-2) with TRBJ2-5; TRBD2 matches at 9 bases. The CDR3 runs to 15 residues. Germline values: CDR1 LGHDT, CDR2 YNNKEL (reference sequence). The J segment lost 6 bases and the V segment lost 2 bases, leaving 7 bases of the junction unmatched. The CDR3 sequence: CASSQFSGGSQTQYF. The CDR3 DNA reads as TGTGCCAGCAGCCAATTTAGCGGGGGAAGTCAGACCCAGTACTTC.

The V and J genes are TRBV5-1 and TRBJ2-3, with TRBD2 matching 8 bases. The length of the CDR3 is 15 residues. With V trimmed by 2 bases and J by 3 bases, 5 bases remained unmatched. Germline-derived CDR1 and CDR2 are SGHRS and YFSETQ. CDR3 in DNA: TGCGCCAGCAGCTTTGAACTAGCGGCTACAGATACGCAGTATTTT. It yields the protein CASSFELAATDTQYF.

Notes on this clone: The same CDR3 arises from other DNA sequences in this sample as well. The CDR3 sequence: CASSPSGDTGELFF. CDR3 nucleotides: TGTGCCAGCAGCCCCTCAGGGGACACCGGGGAGCTGTTTTTT. V is TRBV7-9 and J is TRBJ2-2, with TRBD1 as a possible D gene (6 bases). The germline V gene has CDR1 SEHNR and CDR2 FQNEAQ (reference sequence). The V end was cut by 5 bases, the J end by 3 bases, with 10 bases between. The length of the CDR3 is 14 residues.

This clone was seen just once. The CDR3 nucleotides are TGCAGCGTTGACGAGCGGGGCTCCTACAATGAGCAGTTCTTC. Its protein is CSVDERGSYNEQFF. The chain employs TRBV29-1 and TRBJ2-1; 7 positions match TRBD2. The V gene's germline CDR1 is SQVTM and CDR2 ANQGSEA. The CDR3 loop spans 14 amino acids. The trim removed 3 bases at V and 0 bases at J, leaving 2 bases unmatched.

The count of this clone is one. DNA of the CDR3: TGTGCCAGCAGTGAGACAGGGAGCACAGATACGCAGTATTTT. It encodes CASSETGSTDTQYF. The chain is built from TRBV28 and TRBJ2-3; TRBD1 matches at 7 bases. Germline CDR1 and CDR2: MDHEN and SYDVKM. The CDR3 length is 14 residues. Losses at the gene ends were 5 bases for V and 0 bases for J; bases not matched to a gene: 2.

The rearrangement uses TRBV28 and TRBJ2-3; perhaps TRBD2 as D (6 bases). The germline V gene has CDR1 MDHEN and CDR2 SYDVKM. The CDR3 extends over 15 amino acids. Trimming shortened V by 3 bases and J by 2 bases, and 12 bases separated the two germline ends. The CDR3 sequence is CASSLGGGTTDTQYF. CDR3 nucleotide sequence: TGTGCCAGCAGTTTGGGAGGCGGGACCACAGATACGCAGTATTTT.

The gene calls are TRBV20-1 and TRBJ2-2; the match to TRBD2 covers 8 bases. Trimming took 3 bases from V and 6 from J; bases not matched to a gene: 6. The CDR3 covers 14 residues. Germline CDR1 and CDR2: DFQATT and SNEGSKA (reference sequence). The CDR3 is CSASAGGFAGELFF. Written as DNA, the CDR3 is TGCAGTGCTAGTGCGGGGGGATTCGCCGGGGAGCTGTTTTTT.